This TCR beta chain is from a study of blood T cell repertoires in COVID-19. For the study at large: Sites across the United States, Italy and Spain contributed samples from acute and convalescent COVID-19. The cDNA or gDNA used as material had been derived from T cells, B-cell-depleted T cells, or PBMCs.

This clone was counted a few times. Trimming left V 7 bases short and J 5 bases short, with 11 bases between. The CDR3 runs to 12 residues. Per germline, CDR1 SEHNR and CDR2 FQNEAQ (reference sequence). In the original workflow: Amplifying reference gene primers gave estimates of nucleated cell counts. This table comes from immunoSEQ multiplex PCR, and its TCRdb copy is limited to in-frame clones, with some not included. V, J and clone size are those of that table, while D and trimming were read from the DNA. The top ten clones hold around 21% of a sample with some 210,000 clones, around 84% of them seen once.

The V call is TRBV7-9, the J call TRBJ1-1, with D hard to call. This TCR derives from a human donor in a cohort sampled during active COVID-19. The sequenced sample was peripheral blood. CDR3 region: CASIESRTEAFF. The CDR3 coding sequence is TGTGCCAGCATTGAAAGTCGGACTGAAGCTTTCTTT.